Each of the 31 T cell receptor beta chains below was sequenced from the same sample in a study of blood T cell repertoires in COVID-19. The assay was immunoSEQ multiplex PCR, and TCRdb's table has in-frame clones only and misses some. This table holds around 140,000 clones, around 86% found once. The material sequenced was peripheral blood. Receptors originate from a man between 50 and 59 years old with active COVID-19.

The chain employs TRBV6-5 and TRBJ1-2; no reliable D call. CDR3 length: 13 residues. Germline lookup yields CDR1 MNHEY and CDR2 SVGAGI. V lost 7 bases, J lost 7 bases, and 16 bases lay in between. The CDR3 spells CASTPSPGSGYTF. In DNA, the CDR3 is TGTGCCAGCACTCCCTCCCCAGGAAGTGGCTACACCTTC.

The chain couples TRBV18 to TRBJ1-1; D unclear. V lost 3 bases and J 6 bases, leaving 11 bases between the germline ends. Germline V CDR1 and CDR2: KGHSH, LQKENI. This CDR3 has 13 amino acids. The CDR3 sequence is CASSPPGGSEAFF. DNA of the CDR3: TGTGCCAGCTCACCCCCCGGCGGGTCTGAAGCTTTCTTT.

The V gene is TRBV5-4, the J gene TRBJ1-2; D possibly corresponds to TRBD1 (5 bases). This CDR3 has 12 residues. The V end was cut by 6 bases, the J end by 8 bases, with 14 bases between. CDR1 is SGHNT and CDR2 is YYREEE in the germline V gene (reference sequence). The CDR3 DNA sequence: TGTGCCAGCATTTCACTTAAGGGGGGCTACACCTTC. It translates to CASISLKGGYTF.

The chain combines TRBV5-6 with TRBJ2-1; 8 bases are shared with TRBD2. V gave up 3 bases and J gave up 0 bases; unmatched junction bases: 2. Germline V gene data show CDR1 as SGHDT and CDR2 as YYEEEE. This CDR3 is 15 amino acids long. CDR3 sequence (DNA): TGTGCCAGCAGCTCCAGCGGGAGCTCCTACAATGAGCAGTTCTTC. It is translated as CASSSSGSSYNEQFF.

V gene TRBV6-5 combines with J gene TRBJ2-1; 7 bases are a match to TRBD2. CDR1 is MNHEY, CDR2 SVGAGI, per germline. The ends lost 6 bases at V and 2 bases at J; junction bases unmatched: 1. The CDR3 is 13 residues long. This CDR3 reads CASRGTTYNEQFF. CDR3 DNA sequence: TGTGCCAGCAGGGGGACTACCTACAATGAGCAGTTCTTC.

The rearrangement links TRBV6-5 to TRBJ2-2; maybe TRBD2 (8 bases). This CDR3 spans 15 amino acids. V dropped 8 bases and J dropped 3 bases, with 16 bases sitting between them. The V gene's germline CDR1 is MNHEY and CDR2 SVGAGI. CDR3 bases: TGTGCCAGCTGCTCGGGAGGGGGCGACACCGGGGAGCTGTTTTTT. Protein sequence: CASCSGGGDTGELFF.

The rearrangement links TRBV4-2 to TRBJ2-7; 9 positions agree with TRBD1. Germline V CDR1 and CDR2: LGHNA, YNFKEQ. J was trimmed by 3 bases and V by 3 bases; bases with no gene match: 6. CDR3 length: 15 residues. The CDR3 region is CASSQAGTGSYEQYF. The CDR3, as DNA: TGTGCCAGCAGCCAGGCCGGGACAGGGAGCTACGAGCAGTACTTC.

About this clone itself: Compared with germline, one end of the junction differs, possibly owing to a read error. This chain uses TRBV30 with TRBJ1-2; TRBD1 matches 9 bases. The V gene's germline CDR1 is GTSNPN and CDR2 SVGIG (reference sequence). The CDR3 has 11 amino acids. CDR3 region: CAWSRDRETNF. DNA of the CDR3: TGTGCCTGGTCCCGGGACAGGGAGACCAACTTC.

V usage is TRBV3-1 (or the pseudogene TRBV3-2) and J usage is TRBJ2-1; 11 bases align to TRBD2. The germline gives CDR1 LGHDT, CDR2 YNNKEL (reference sequence). J gave up 9 bases and V 0 bases, and 7 bases lay outside the gene matches. The CDR3 consists of 16 residues. This CDR3 is CASSQELPSGRREQFF. The CDR3 DNA is TGTGCCAGCAGCCAAGAGTTGCCTAGCGGGAGGCGTGAGCAGTTCTTC.

The chain carries TRBV7-8 and TRBJ2-7, with a weak D call TRBD1 (6 bases). Trimming cost V 2 bases and J 8 bases, with 16 bases left between them. Germline assignment: CDR1 SGHVS and CDR2 FQNEAQ. This CDR3 is built from 14 residues. CDR3 loop: CASSLQGTPTKQYF. The CDR3, as DNA: TGTGCCAGCAGCTTACAGGGGACCCCTACGAAGCAGTACTTC.

This clone is a singleton in its sample. The gene calls are TRBV2 and TRBJ2-3; 9 positions agree with TRBD2. V trimming: 2 bases; J trimming: 2 bases; junction bases outside the gene matches: 2. This CDR3 is 15 amino acids long. Per germline, CDR1 SNHLY and CDR2 FYNNEI. The DNA for the CDR3 is TGTGCCAGCAGTGAACAGCGGGGGGACACAGATACGCAGTATTTT. Its protein is CASSEQRGDTDTQYF. Full variable domain (missing parts from reference TRBV2 and TRBJ2-3): EPEVTQTPSHQVTQMGQEVILRCVPISNHLYFYWYRQILGQKVEFLVSFYNNEISEKSEIFDDQFSVERPDGSNFTLKIRSTKLEDSAMYFCASSEQRGDTDTQYFGPGTRLTVL.

This chain joins TRBV10-2 and TRBJ2-1; 7 positions agree with TRBD2. There are 17 residues in the CDR3. Trimming took 3 bases from V and 5 from J; bases not matched to a gene: 13. Germline CDR1 WSHSY, CDR2 SAAADI. The CDR3 sequence: CASSEAGRGLTDNEQFF. The CDR3 nucleotides are TGCGCCAGCAGTGAAGCTGGTAGGGGACTAACCGACAATGAGCAGTTCTTC.

The gene calls are TRBV21-1 and TRBJ2-7; TRBD2, the D gene given by the table, was not confirmed from the DNA. TRBV21-1 is listed as a pseudogene. This CDR3 is 18 amino acids long. As DNA, the CDR3 is TGTGCCAGCAGCAAAGCGCGGGAAAGCGGGGGGGCACCCTACGAGCAGTACTTC. It translates to CASSKARESGGAPYEQYF.

The chain carries TRBV7-9 and TRBJ2-3; 12 bases are shared with TRBD2. Germline V CDR1 and CDR2: SEHNR, FQNEAQ (reference sequence). The CDR3 consists of 17 residues. The V and J ends lost 5 bases and 0 bases, in that order; junction bases with no gene match: 6. DNA for the CDR3: TGTGCCAGCAGCGCCCTAGCGGGGGGGGCTAGCACAGATACGCAGTATTTT. Translation: CASSALAGGASTDTQYF.

The CDR3: CASSLERSPLHF. The CDR3 nucleotides are TGTGCCAGCAGCTTGGAGCGTTCACCCCTCCACTTT. The chain employs TRBV5-6 and TRBJ1-6; D gene ambiguous. The ends were cut back, 0 bases at V and 9 bases at J, with 4 bases in the middle. Germline CDR1 and CDR2: SGHDT and YYEEEE. The CDR3 runs 12 residues.

V and J are TRBV7-9 and TRBJ2-3; the D gene is possibly TRBD1 (6 bases). The CDR3 has 15 residues. V was pared by 5 bases and J by 3 bases, with 15 bases between. The germline CDR1 and CDR2 sequences are SEHNR and FQNEAQ (reference sequence). CDR3 bases: TGTGCCAGCAGCGGCAGGGGCTTGAAGACAGATACGCAGTATTTT. It yields the protein CASSGRGLKTDTQYF.

This chain uses TRBV30 with TRBJ2-3, with D tentatively TRBD1 (6 bases). Germline V gene data show CDR1 as GTSNPN and CDR2 as SVGIG (reference sequence). CDR3 length equals 16 residues. Trimming stripped 1 base from V and 0 bases from J, with 14 bases between. The CDR3 DNA reads TGTGCCTGGAGTGGTGGCAGGGGCTCTAGCACAGATACGCAGTATTTT. Translating gives CAWSGGRGSSTDTQYF.

The table lists this clone with a few counts. This chain connects TRBV5-1 to TRBJ1-1; D unclear. Germline V gene sequence: CDR1 SGHRS, CDR2 YFSETQ. CDR3 size: 14 residues. Between the trimmed V and J ends, which lost 4 bases and 4 bases, there was a span of 14 bases. The CDR3 protein is CASSRVGRGTEAFF. The CDR3 bases are TGCGCCAGCAGCAGGGTGGGCCGGGGCACTGAAGCTTTCTTT.

This clone appeared a single time. In nucleotides, the CDR3 is TGTGCCAGCAGCTTTGGGCCAACCACAGATACGCAGTATTTT. Translation: CASSFGPTTDTQYF. The V gene is TRBV5-6, the J gene TRBJ2-3; D is undetermined. CDR1 is SGHDT and CDR2 is YYEEEE in the germline V gene. The CDR3 length is 14 residues. Deletions cut 2 bases from V and 2 bases from J, with 9 bases between.

V is TRBV7-6 and J is TRBJ2-7, with D tentatively TRBD1 (5 bases). Looked up from germline, CDR1 is SGHVS and CDR2 is FNYEAQ. CDR3 size: 15 residues. Trimming removed 5 bases at V and 0 bases at J, with 14 bases between. CDR3 residues: CASSGGHKSSYEQYF. The CDR3 DNA follows: TGTGCCAGCAGCGGCGGACACAAGAGCTCCTACGAGCAGTACTTC.

The chain couples TRBV7-9 to TRBJ2-7; 9 bases agree with TRBD1. CDR3 length equals 17 residues. The ends lost 1 base at V and 3 bases at J; junction bases unmatched: 10. Germline values: CDR1 SEHNR, CDR2 FQNEAQ (reference sequence). The CDR3 is CASSLEWSDRGDYEQYF. The CDR3 DNA follows: TGTGCCAGCAGCTTAGAGTGGTCGGACAGGGGAGACTACGAGCAGTACTTC.

This clone was seen a single time. The chain employs TRBV4-1 and TRBJ1-6; 8 bases agree with TRBD1. The CDR3 loop spans 15 amino acids. The germline V gene encodes CDR1 MGHRA and CDR2 YSYEKL. J gave up 7 bases and V 4 bases, and 6 bases lay outside the gene matches. The CDR3 bases are TGCGCCAGCAGCCCCCCGGACAGGGAGAATTCACCCCTCCACTTT. This sequence encodes CASSPPDRENSPLHF.

The rearrangement links TRBV2 to TRBJ2-5, with 8 bases identical to TRBD2. CDR3 length: 15 residues. Germline loops: CDR1 SNHLY, CDR2 FYNNEI. After removal of 4 bases from V and 2 bases from J, the junction contained 6 bases not matched to a gene. The CDR3 protein is CASSVERGSQETQYF. CDR3 in DNA: TGTGCCAGCAGTGTTGAGCGGGGGAGTCAAGAGACCCAGTACTTC.

The rearrangement uses TRBV18 and TRBJ2-2; the match to TRBD2 covers 7 bases. Germline CDR1 and CDR2: KGHSH and LQKENI. CDR3 length equals 17 residues. The V and J ends lost 0 bases and 5 bases, in that order; junction bases with no gene match: 9. In DNA, the CDR3 is TGTGCCAGCTCACCACCGGGGGGGTCAGGAAGGACCGGGGAGCTGTTTTTT. Its protein is CASSPPGGSGRTGELFF.

The chain employs TRBV4-3 and TRBJ1-2; 9 bases agree with TRBD1. Germline loops: CDR1 LGHNA, CDR2 YSLEER. This CDR3 contains 15 residues. The J segment lost 3 bases and the V segment lost 4 bases, leaving 6 bases of the junction unmatched. The CDR3 DNA is TGCGCCAGCAGCCCCCTGGACAGGGGAGACTATGGCTACACCTTC. It codes for CASSPLDRGDYGYTF.

This chain's CDR3 is CARSLAKRSQSTDTQYF. In nucleotides, the CDR3 is TGTGCCAGAAGCTTGGCCAAGCGGTCTCAGAGCACAGATACGCAGTATTTT. The V and J genes are TRBV5-3 and TRBJ2-3, with TRBD2 as a possible D gene (5 bases). TRBV5-3 falls under the ORF class, with uncertain function. Trimming left V 0 bases short and J 0 bases short, with 14 bases between. The CDR3 length is 17 residues.

This chain joins TRBV6-6 and TRBJ2-7; TRBD1 matches at 11 bases. The V and J ends lost 2 bases and 1 base, in that order; junction bases with no gene match: 1. The germline V gene has CDR1 MNHNY and CDR2 SVGAGI (reference sequence). The CDR3 is 15 residues long. The CDR3 DNA reads as TGTGCCAGCAGTTACCGGGACAGGGGGTCCTACGAGCAGTACTTC. Encoded protein: CASSYRDRGSYEQYF.

This clone has more than one count but fewer than ten. The V gene is TRBV6-2 or TRBV6-3, the J gene TRBJ1-2; no firm D call. Germline values: CDR1 MNHEY, CDR2 SVGEGT. This CDR3 spans 13 amino acids. V was trimmed by 5 bases and J by 5 bases, leaving 12 bases between them. DNA of the CDR3: TGTGCCAGCAGTCCGGGGTGGGGATATGGCTACACCTTC. Residues: CASSPGWGYGYTF.

About this clone itself: This specimen includes other DNA sequences encoding the same CDR3. J is TRBJ2-7 and V is TRBV2; tentative D call: TRBD2 (6 bases). V dropped 7 bases and J dropped 1 base, with 8 bases sitting between them. The CDR3 has 12 residues. CDR1 is SNHLY and CDR2 is FYNNEI in the germline V gene. The CDR3 sequence is CASTAGSYEQYF. In DNA form, the CDR3 reads TGTGCCAGCACGGCGGGGTCCTACGAGCAGTACTTC.

The gene calls are TRBV10-2 and TRBJ2-5; D might be TRBD2 (6 bases). The CDR3 consists of 11 residues. Germline CDR1 reads WSHSY; CDR2 reads SAAADI. V gave up 11 bases and J gave up 4 bases, with 11 bases separating them. The CDR3 DNA sequence: TGCGCCCTAGGAGCGGGAGAGACCCAGTACTTC. This gives the protein CALGAGETQYF.

The sample holds many counts of this clone. This chain joins TRBV7-2 and TRBJ2-7; D is unclear. Germline V CDR1 and CDR2: SGHTA, FQGNSA. The length of the CDR3 is 11 residues. V lost 5 bases to trimming and J lost 4 bases, with 6 bases between them. CDR3 in DNA: TGTGCCAGCAGCGAGAAGTACGAGCAGTACTTC. Protein product: CASSEKYEQYF.